A single sample gave rise to the 5 T cell receptor beta chains below, sequenced in a study of molecular identifiers for immune sequencing clone quantification. One entry per CDR3 protein results from TCRdb running MiXCR on the PCR reads. Among some 680,000 distinct CDR3 sequences listed, 25% were seen once. The specimen was naive CD8+ T cells from blood, with Jurkat cell RNA spiked in. Described subset: FACS-sorted CD8+CD4-CCR7+CD45RA+ naive T cells. The source of these receptors is a human donor in good health. Some libraries in this study had Jurkat cell RNA spiked in.

This clonotype was seen ten or more times. The chain recombines TRBV6-1 with TRBJ1-5; no clear D. In germline, CDR1 is MNHNS, CDR2 SASEGT. The CDR3 spans 15 residues. V was pared by 2 bases and J by 1 base, with 9 bases between. The CDR3 DNA sequence: TGTGCCAGCAGTGAATCGACGGCAAGCAATCAGCCCCAGCATTTT. Translated: CASSESTASNQPQHF.

The chain has TRBV19 and TRBJ2-7; weak D call: TRBD2 (6 bases). Between the trimmed V and J ends, which lost 6 bases and 0 bases, there was a span of 9 bases. The CDR3 runs 13 residues. CDR1 and CDR2 from the germline V gene are LNHDA and SQIVND (reference sequence). CDR3 sequence (DNA): TGTGCCAGTAGGGCGGGGAGCTCCTACGAGCAGTACTTC. Translated, it gives CASRAGSSYEQYF.

This clonotype has a count of ten or more. V gene TRBV27 combines with J gene TRBJ2-3; D unresolved. Germline CDR1 and CDR2: MNHEY and SMNVEV (reference sequence). The V and J ends lost 3 bases and 4 bases respectively, with 5 bases between them. This CDR3 has 12 amino acids. CDR3 coding DNA: TGTGCCAGCAGTTTCAGTTCAGATACGCAGTATTTT. Translation gives CASSFSSDTQYF.

This clonotype was detected only a few times. One end of the junction does not line up with germline, which may come from a read error. J is TRBJ2-1 and V is TRBV6-6; 12 bases map to TRBD2. This CDR3 comprises 14 residues. Germline CDR1 MNHNY, CDR2 SVGAGI (reference sequence). CDR3 DNA sequence: TGTGCCAGCAGACCTCTACTCGAGACTAGCGGGAGTAACTTC. Protein: CASRPLLETSGSNF.

This rearrangement joins TRBV5-6 to TRBJ2-7, with 9 bases identical to TRBD1. Germline trimming cut 4 bases from V and 4 bases from J; bases unmatched to any gene: 6. The V gene's germline CDR1 is SGHDT and CDR2 YYEEEE. CDR3 length equals 14 residues. CDR3 sequence reads: CASSVGTGLYEQYF. CDR3 sequence (DNA): TGTGCCAGCAGCGTCGGGACAGGGCTATACGAGCAGTACTTC.